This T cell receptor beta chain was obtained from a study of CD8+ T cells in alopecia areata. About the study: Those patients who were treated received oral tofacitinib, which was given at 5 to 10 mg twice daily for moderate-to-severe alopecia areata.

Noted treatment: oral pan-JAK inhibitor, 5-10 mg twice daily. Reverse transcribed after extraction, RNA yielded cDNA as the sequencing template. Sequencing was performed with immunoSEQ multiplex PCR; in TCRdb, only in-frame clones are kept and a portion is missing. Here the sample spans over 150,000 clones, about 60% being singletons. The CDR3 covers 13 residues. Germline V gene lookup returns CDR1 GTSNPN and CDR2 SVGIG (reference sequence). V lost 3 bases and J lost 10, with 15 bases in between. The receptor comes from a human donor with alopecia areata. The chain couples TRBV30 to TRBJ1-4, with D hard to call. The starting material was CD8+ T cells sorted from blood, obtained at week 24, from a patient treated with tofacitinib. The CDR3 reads CAWSGPPLGKLFF. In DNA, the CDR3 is TGTGCCTGGAGCGGACCCCCGCTGGGAAAACTGTTTTTT. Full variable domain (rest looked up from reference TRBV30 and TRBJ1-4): SQTIHQWPATLVQPVGSPLSLECTVEGTSNPNLYWYRQAAGRGLQLLFYSVGIGQISSEVPQNLSASRPQDRQFILSSKKLLLSDSGFYLCAWSGPPLGKLFFGSGTQLSVL.